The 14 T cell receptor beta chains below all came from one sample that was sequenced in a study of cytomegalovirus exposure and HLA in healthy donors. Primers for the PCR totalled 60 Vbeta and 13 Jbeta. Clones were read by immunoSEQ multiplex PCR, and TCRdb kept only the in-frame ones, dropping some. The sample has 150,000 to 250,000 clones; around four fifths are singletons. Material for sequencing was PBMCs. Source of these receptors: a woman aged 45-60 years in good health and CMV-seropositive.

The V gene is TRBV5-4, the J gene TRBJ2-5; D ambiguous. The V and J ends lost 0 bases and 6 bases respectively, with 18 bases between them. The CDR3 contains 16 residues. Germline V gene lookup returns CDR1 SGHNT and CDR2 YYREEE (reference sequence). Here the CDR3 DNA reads TGTGCCAGCAGCTTGGGAATGCCCCTATATTCGAAGACCCAGTACTTC. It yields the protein CASSLGMPLYSKTQYF.

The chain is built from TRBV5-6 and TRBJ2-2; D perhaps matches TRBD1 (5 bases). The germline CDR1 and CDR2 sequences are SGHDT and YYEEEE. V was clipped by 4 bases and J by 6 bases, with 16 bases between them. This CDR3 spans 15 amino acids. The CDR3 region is CASSPRVLNAGELFF. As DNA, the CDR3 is TGTGCCAGCAGCCCCAGGGTCCTTAATGCCGGGGAGCTGTTTTTT.

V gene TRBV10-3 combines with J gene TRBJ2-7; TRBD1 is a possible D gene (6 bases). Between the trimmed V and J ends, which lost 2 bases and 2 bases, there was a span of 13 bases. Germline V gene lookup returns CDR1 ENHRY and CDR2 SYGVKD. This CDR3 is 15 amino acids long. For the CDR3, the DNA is TGTGCCATCAGTGAGGGGACACTAAAGACCTACGAGCAGTACTTC. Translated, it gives CAISEGTLKTYEQYF.

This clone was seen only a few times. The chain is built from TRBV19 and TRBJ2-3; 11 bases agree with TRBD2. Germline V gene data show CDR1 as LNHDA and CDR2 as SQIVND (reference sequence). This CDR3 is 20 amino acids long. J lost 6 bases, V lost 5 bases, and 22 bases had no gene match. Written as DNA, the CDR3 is TGTGCCAGTAGTCCCTCCGGGACAGGGCAACTAGCGGGGGTTCGGGATACGCAGTATTTT. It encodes CASSPSGTGQLAGVRDTQYF. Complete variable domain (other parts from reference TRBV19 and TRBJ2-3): DGGITQSPKYLFRKEGQNVTLSCEQNLNHDAMYWYRQDPGQGLRLIYYSQIVNDFQKGDIAEGYSVSREKKESFPLTVTSAQKNPTAFYLCASSPSGTGQLAGVRDTQYFGPGTRLTVL.

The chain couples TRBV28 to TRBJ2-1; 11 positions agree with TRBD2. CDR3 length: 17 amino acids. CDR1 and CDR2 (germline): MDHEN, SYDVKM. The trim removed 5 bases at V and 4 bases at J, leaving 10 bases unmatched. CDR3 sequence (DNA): TGTGCCAGCAGTCCGGGCTCTAGCGGGGGGCTTTACAATGAGCAGTTCTTC. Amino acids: CASSPGSSGGLYNEQFF.

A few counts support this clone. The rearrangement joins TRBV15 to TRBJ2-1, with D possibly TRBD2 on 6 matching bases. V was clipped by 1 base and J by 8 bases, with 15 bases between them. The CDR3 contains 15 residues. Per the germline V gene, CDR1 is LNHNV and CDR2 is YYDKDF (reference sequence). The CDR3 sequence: CATSRGNGREDEQFF. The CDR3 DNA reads TGTGCCACCAGCAGAGGGAACGGGAGAGAGGATGAGCAGTTCTTC.

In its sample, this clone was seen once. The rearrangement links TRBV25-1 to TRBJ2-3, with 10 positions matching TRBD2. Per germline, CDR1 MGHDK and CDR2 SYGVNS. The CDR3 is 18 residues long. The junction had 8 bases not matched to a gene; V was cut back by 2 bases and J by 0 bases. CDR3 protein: CASSEILAGQPSTDTQYF. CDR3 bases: TGTGCCAGCAGTGAAATACTAGCGGGGCAGCCTAGCACAGATACGCAGTATTTT.

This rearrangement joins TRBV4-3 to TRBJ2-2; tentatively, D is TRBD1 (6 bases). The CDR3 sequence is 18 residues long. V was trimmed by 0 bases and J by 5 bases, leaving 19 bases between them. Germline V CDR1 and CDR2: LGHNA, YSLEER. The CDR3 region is CASSQDSPRGEWTGELFF. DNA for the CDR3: TGCGCCAGCAGCCAAGATTCCCCCAGGGGCGAGTGGACCGGGGAGCTGTTTTTT.

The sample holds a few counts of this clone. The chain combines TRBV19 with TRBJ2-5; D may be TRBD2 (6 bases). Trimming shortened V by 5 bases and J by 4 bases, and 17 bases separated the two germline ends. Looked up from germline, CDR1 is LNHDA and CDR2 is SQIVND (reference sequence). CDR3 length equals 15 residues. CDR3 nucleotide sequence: TGTGCCAGTAGTGGTGACGGGAGTAGGGGAGAGACCCAGTACTTC. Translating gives CASSGDGSRGETQYF.

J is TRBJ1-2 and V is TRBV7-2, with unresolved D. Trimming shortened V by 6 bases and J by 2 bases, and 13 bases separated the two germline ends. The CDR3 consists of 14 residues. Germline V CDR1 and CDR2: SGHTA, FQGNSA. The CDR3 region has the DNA TGTGCCAGCAGTTTCGACGGGTTCAACTATGGCTACACCTTC. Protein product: CASSFDGFNYGYTF.

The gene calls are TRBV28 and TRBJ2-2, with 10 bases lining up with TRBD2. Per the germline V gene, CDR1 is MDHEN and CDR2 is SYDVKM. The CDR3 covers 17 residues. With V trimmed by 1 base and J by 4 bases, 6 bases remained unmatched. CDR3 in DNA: TGTGCCAGCAGTTTATCCCCGCTAGCGGGAGCCACCGGGGAGCTGTTTTTT. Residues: CASSLSPLAGATGELFF.

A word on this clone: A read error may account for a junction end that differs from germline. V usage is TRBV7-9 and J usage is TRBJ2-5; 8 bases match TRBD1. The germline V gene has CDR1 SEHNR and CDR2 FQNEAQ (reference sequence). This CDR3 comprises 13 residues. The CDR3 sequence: CSSSSRGPETQYF. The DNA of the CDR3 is TGTTCCAGCAGCTCCAGGGGGCCGGAGACCCAGTACTTC.

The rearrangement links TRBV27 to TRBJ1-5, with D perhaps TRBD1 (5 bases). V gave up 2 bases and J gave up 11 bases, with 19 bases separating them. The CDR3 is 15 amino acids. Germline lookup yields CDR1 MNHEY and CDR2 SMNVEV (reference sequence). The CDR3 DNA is TGTGCCAGCAGTTTAACTATGCAGGGACTGCAAGCCCAGCATTTT. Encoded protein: CASSLTMQGLQAQHF.

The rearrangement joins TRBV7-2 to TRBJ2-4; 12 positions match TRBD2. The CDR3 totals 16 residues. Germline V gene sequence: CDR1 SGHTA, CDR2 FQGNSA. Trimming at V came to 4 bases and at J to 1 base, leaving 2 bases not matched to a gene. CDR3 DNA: TGTGCCAGCAGCTCCACTAGCGGGGGGGCCAAAAACATTCAGTACTTC. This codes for CASSSTSGGAKNIQYF.